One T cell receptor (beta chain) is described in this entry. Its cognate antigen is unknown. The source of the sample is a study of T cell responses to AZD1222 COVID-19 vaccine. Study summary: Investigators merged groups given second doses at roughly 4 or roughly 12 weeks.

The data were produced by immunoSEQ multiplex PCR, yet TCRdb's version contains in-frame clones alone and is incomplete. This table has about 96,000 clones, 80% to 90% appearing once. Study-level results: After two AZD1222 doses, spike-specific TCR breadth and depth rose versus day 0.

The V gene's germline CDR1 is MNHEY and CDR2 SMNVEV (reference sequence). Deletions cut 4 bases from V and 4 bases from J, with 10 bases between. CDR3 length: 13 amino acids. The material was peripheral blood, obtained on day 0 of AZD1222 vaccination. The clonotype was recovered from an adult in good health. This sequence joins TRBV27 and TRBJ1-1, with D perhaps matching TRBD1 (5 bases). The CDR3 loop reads CASSYRIGTEAFF. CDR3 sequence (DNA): TGTGCCAGCAGTTACAGGATAGGCACTGAAGCTTTCTTT.